The 27 T cell receptor beta chains below were found in one sample sequenced in a study of cytotoxic CD8 clonotypes in ibrutinib-treated CLL. The method was immunoSEQ multiplex PCR; TCRdb's version includes in-frame clones alone and lacks a portion of them. The profile shows 200,000 to 250,000 clones, 79% of them singletons. The material was PBMCs, obtained after 12 months of ibrutinib treatment. The receptors were gathered from a human donor with chronic lymphocytic leukemia.

The chain couples TRBV11-2 to TRBJ2-3; possible D gene TRBD2, 5 bases. The V end was cut by 2 bases, the J end by 1 base, with 13 bases between. The CDR3 contains 16 residues. Germline V lookup: CDR1 SGHAT, CDR2 FQNNGV. The CDR3 region has the DNA TGTGCCAGCAGCTTAAGGTTCGGGGATGGCACAGATACGCAGTATTTT. It translates to CASSLRFGDGTDTQYF.

The gene calls are TRBV5-4 and TRBJ2-7; D ambiguous. V was trimmed by 2 bases and J by 2 bases, leaving 20 bases between them. The CDR3 covers 17 residues. The germline gives CDR1 SGHNT, CDR2 YYREEE (reference sequence). CDR3 loop: CASSFSPTPGPTYEQYF. The CDR3 coding sequence is TGTGCCAGCAGCTTTTCCCCCACCCCGGGCCCGACCTACGAGCAGTACTTC.

The CDR3 DNA follows: TGCGCCAGCAGCCCTTCCCGGGAAAAACTGTTTTTT. Translation gives CASSPSREKLFF. This rearrangement joins TRBV4-1 to TRBJ1-4; D gene ambiguous. Trimming pared 4 bases from V and 8 bases from J, leaving 8 bases between. This CDR3 has 12 residues. The V gene's germline CDR1 is MGHRA and CDR2 YSYEKL.

This chain joins TRBV5-1 and TRBJ2-2; no clear D. CDR3 size: 15 residues. The germline gives CDR1 SGHRS, CDR2 YFSETQ. V was trimmed by 4 bases and J by 0 bases, leaving 10 bases between them. CDR3 nucleotides: TGCGCCAGCAGCCGTTTCGGAGCGAACACCGGGGAGCTGTTTTTT. Translating gives CASSRFGANTGELFF.

The chain couples TRBV12-2 to TRBJ1-2; the DNA was not used to check the table's D call, TRBD1. TRBV12-2 is annotated as a pseudogene. The CDR3 is made up of 14 amino acids. DNA of the CDR3: TGTGCAAGTCGCTTAGCCAGGGCTGGCTATGGCTACACCTTC. This encodes CASRLARAGYGYTF.

J is TRBJ2-1 and V is TRBV6-1; D possibly corresponds to TRBD1 (6 bases). Germline assignment: CDR1 MNHNS and CDR2 SASEGT. This CDR3 is 13 amino acids long. The ends were cut back, 7 bases at V and 2 bases at J, with 9 bases in the middle. The DNA of the CDR3 is TGTGCCAGCAAGACAGGTCCCTACAATGAGCAGTTCTTC. It codes for CASKTGPYNEQFF.

CDR3 amino acids: CASSQQARDTEAFF. As DNA, the CDR3 is TGTGCCAGCAGCCAGCAGGCAAGGGACACTGAAGCTTTCTTT. The chain has TRBV14 and TRBJ1-1; D is undetermined. Germline V gives CDR1 SGHDN, CDR2 FVKESK. The V end lost 3 bases, the J end lost 3 bases, and 11 bases lay between the germline ends. The CDR3 runs 14 residues.

The chain is built from TRBV29-1 and TRBJ2-7; no firm D call. The CDR3 sequence is 13 residues long. Germline CDR1 is SQVTM and CDR2 is ANQGSEA. Trimming took off 4 bases at V and 0 bases at J, with 10 bases between the two ends. CDR3 coding DNA: TGCAGCGTTGTAGTTACAAGCTCCTACGAGCAGTACTTC. It specifies CSVVVTSSYEQYF.

The V call is TRBV27, the J call TRBJ2-3; 7 positions agree with TRBD2. CDR3 length equals 17 residues. Per the germline V gene, CDR1 is MNHEY and CDR2 is SMNVEV (reference sequence). Trimming at V came to 6 bases and at J to 4 bases, leaving 16 bases not matched to a gene. The CDR3 region is CASRPSGLAVRSDTQYF. The CDR3 DNA is TGTGCCAGCAGACCTTCCGGGCTAGCGGTAAGGTCAGATACGCAGTATTTT.

The chain has TRBV11-2 and TRBJ2-1; D is undetermined. CDR1 SGHAT and CDR2 FQNNGV come from the germline V gene. V was shortened by 5 bases and J by 8 bases, with 10 bases between the two germline ends. The CDR3 runs 12 residues. The CDR3: CASSPTQYEQFF. As DNA, the CDR3 is TGTGCCAGCAGCCCAACACAATATGAGCAGTTCTTC.

The CDR3 reads CASSWKWNQETQYF. Written as DNA, the CDR3 is TGCGCCAGCAGCTGGAAATGGAACCAAGAGACCCAGTACTTC. The rearrangement links TRBV5-1 to TRBJ2-5; D is unresolved. There are 14 residues in the CDR3. CDR1 and CDR2 (germline): SGHRS, YFSETQ. Trimming shortened V by 3 bases and J by 0 bases, and 9 bases separated the two germline ends. The full variable domain, completed using reference TRBV5-1 and TRBJ2-5, is KAGVTQTPRYLIKTRGQQVTLSCSPISGHRSVSWYQQTPGQGLQFLFEYFSETQRNKGNFPGRFSGRQFSNSRSEMNVSTLELGDSALYLCASSWKWNQETQYFGPGTRLLVL.

The V call is TRBV28, the J call TRBJ1-2, with 7 bases aligning to TRBD1. Losses at the gene ends were 8 bases for V and 7 bases for J; bases not matched to a gene: 13. This CDR3 region has 14 residues. From germline, CDR1 is MDHEN and CDR2 SYDVKM. CDR3 residues: CASDSTGDTGGYTF. DNA of the CDR3: TGTGCCAGCGACAGTACAGGGGATACGGGTGGCTACACCTTC.

CDR3 DNA sequence: TGTGCCAGCTCACCACCGGTGACAGATACGCAGTATTTT. It encodes CASSPPVTDTQYF. V is TRBV18 and J is TRBJ2-3; no clear D gene. The V end lost 0 bases, the J end lost 3 bases, and 4 bases lay between the germline ends. CDR3 length: 13 residues. Germline-derived CDR1 and CDR2 are KGHSH and LQKENI.

The rearrangement links TRBV6-1 to TRBJ2-7; possible D gene TRBD1, 6 bases. Looked up from germline, CDR1 is MNHNS and CDR2 is SASEGT. CDR3 length: 14 residues. The V end was cut by 5 bases, the J end by 1 base, with 12 bases between. This chain's CDR3 is CASSRTVPSYEQYF. The CDR3 DNA is TGTGCCAGCAGTAGGACAGTTCCTTCCTACGAGCAGTACTTC.

V usage is TRBV27 and J usage is TRBJ2-3; tentative D call: TRBD2 (6 bases). This CDR3 comprises 15 residues. Trimming pared 7 bases from V and 0 bases from J, leaving 14 bases between. The germline CDR1 and CDR2 sequences are MNHEY and SMNVEV (reference sequence). The CDR3 DNA reads as TGTGCCAGCAAGTGGGCGGGGCTGAGCACAGATACGCAGTATTTT. It specifies CASKWAGLSTDTQYF.

The chain combines TRBV11-2 with TRBJ1-2, with a possible D match to TRBD1 (5 bases). Trimming left V 5 bases short and J 9 bases short, with 19 bases between. The V gene's germline CDR1 is SGHAT and CDR2 FQNNGV. CDR3 length: 14 amino acids. CDR3 sequence reads: CASSIRDPSKSYTF. Written as DNA, the CDR3 is TGTGCCAGCAGCATAAGGGACCCCAGCAAGAGCTACACCTTC. Variable domain in full (rest from reference TRBV11-2 and TRBJ1-2): EAGVAQSPRYKIIEKRQSVAFWCNPISGHATLYWYQQILGQGPKLLIQFQNNGVVDDSQLPKDRFSAERLKGVDSTLKIQPAKLEDSAVYLCASSIRDPSKSYTFGSGTRLTVV.

The genes are TRBV18 and TRBJ2-5; no clear D gene. This CDR3 is built from 14 residues. Per the germline V gene, CDR1 is KGHSH and CDR2 is LQKENI. The V end lost 2 bases, the J end lost 4 bases, and 11 bases lay between the germline ends. The CDR3 DNA sequence: TGTGCCAGCTCACCATCAGGACCTCCAGAGACCCAGTACTTC. It codes for CASSPSGPPETQYF.

The chain has TRBV9 and TRBJ2-5, with TRBD1 matching over 7 bases. Germline lookup yields CDR1 SGDLS and CDR2 YYNGEE. V was pared by 4 bases and J by 7 bases, with 10 bases of the junction left unmatched. This CDR3 region has 14 residues. The CDR3 loop is CASSQEGSGGTQYF. CDR3 nucleotides: TGTGCCAGCAGCCAAGAGGGATCAGGGGGGACCCAGTACTTC.

The chain has TRBV7-8 and TRBJ2-5; 7 bases align to TRBD1. The V gene end was trimmed by 5 bases and the J gene end by 4 bases; junction bases not matched to a gene: 10. Germline V gene sequence: CDR1 SGHVS, CDR2 FQNEAQ. The CDR3 sequence is 15 residues long. The CDR3 region is CASSEDRTAGETQYF. Written as DNA, the CDR3 is TGTGCCAGCAGCGAGGACAGGACAGCAGGAGAGACCCAGTACTTC.

The chain recombines TRBV7-8 with TRBJ2-7; the D is unclear. The germline gives CDR1 SGHVS, CDR2 FQNEAQ. V lost 5 bases and J lost 3, with 11 bases in between. The CDR3 has 13 residues. The CDR3 nucleotides are TGTGCCAGCAGCCTCAGTCAGGACTACGAGCAGTACTTC. Translating it yields CASSLSQDYEQYF.

The chain joins TRBV7-3 to TRBJ2-2; D possibly corresponds to TRBD1 (6 bases). The CDR3 is 15 amino acids. Between the trimmed V and J ends, which lost 1 base and 6 bases, there was a span of 12 bases. From germline, CDR1 is SGHTA and CDR2 FQGTGA. CDR3 region: CASSLKRTDSGELFF. In nucleotides, the CDR3 is TGTGCCAGCAGCTTAAAGAGGACAGATTCCGGGGAGCTGTTTTTT.

The chain couples TRBV5-4 to TRBJ2-2; D not certain. Germline CDR1 reads SGHNT; CDR2 reads YYREEE (reference sequence). V was shortened by 4 bases and J by 0 bases, with 4 bases between the two germline ends. This CDR3 is built from 13 residues. CDR3 loop: CASSAANTGELFF. DNA of the CDR3: TGTGCCAGCAGCGCTGCGAACACCGGGGAGCTGTTTTTT. The whole variable domain, remainder taken from reference TRBV5-4 and TRBJ2-2, is ETGVTQSPTHLIKTRGQQVTLRCSSQSGHNTVSWYQQALGQGPQFIFQYYREEENGRGNFPPRFSGLQFPNYSSELNVNALELDDSALYLCASSAANTGELFFGEGSRLTVL.

A few counts support this clone. The CDR3 protein is CASSPGRDYQSGQYF. The CDR3 region has the DNA TGTGCCAGCTCACCAGGCCGGGACTATCAATCCGGGCAGTACTTC. This chain links TRBV18 with TRBJ2-7; TRBD2 matches 7 bases. The germline V gene has CDR1 KGHSH and CDR2 LQKENI. This CDR3 contains 15 residues. The J segment lost 9 bases and the V segment lost 2 bases, leaving 13 bases of the junction unmatched.

This chain joins TRBV6-5 and TRBJ2-7; D possibly corresponds to TRBD2 (5 bases). The length of the CDR3 is 16 residues. The V gene lost 0 bases and the J gene lost 3 bases, with 15 bases spanning the gap. Germline lookup yields CDR1 MNHEY and CDR2 SVGAGI. The CDR3 reads CASSYSRPGLIYEQYF. Here the CDR3 DNA reads TGTGCCAGCAGTTACTCGAGGCCAGGACTGATCTACGAGCAGTACTTC.

V gene TRBV7-8 combines with J gene TRBJ2-7; a possible D gene is TRBD2 (5 bases). Germline loops: CDR1 SGHVS, CDR2 FQNEAQ. The germline V and J ends were trimmed by 3 bases and 3 bases, with 6 bases remaining between them. The CDR3 is 12 residues long. The CDR3 loop reads CASSLGDYEQYF. As DNA, the CDR3 is TGTGCCAGCAGCTTGGGAGACTACGAGCAGTACTTC.

The rearrangement links TRBV2 to TRBJ2-2; D might be TRBD2 (5 bases). Germline loops: CDR1 SNHLY, CDR2 FYNNEI. Trimming took off 10 bases at V and 0 bases at J, with 15 bases between the two ends. The CDR3 extends over 15 amino acids. CDR3 sequence reads: CANRVGAANTGELFF. The CDR3 DNA sequence: TGTGCCAACCGGGTAGGAGCGGCGAACACCGGGGAGCTGTTTTTT.

The chain recombines TRBV7-3 with TRBJ2-1; D may be TRBD1 or TRBD2 (5 bases each). Trimming shortened V by 2 bases and J by 5 bases, and 13 bases separated the two germline ends. This CDR3 contains 15 residues. Germline CDR1 and CDR2: SGHTA and FQGTGA. The CDR3 DNA is TGTGCCAGCAGCTTATCGGGACCACTTAACAATGAGCAGTTCTTC. The encoded protein is CASSLSGPLNNEQFF. Variable domain in full (rest from reference TRBV7-3 and TRBJ2-1): GAGVSQTPSNKVTEKGKYVELRCDPISGHTALYWYRQSLGQGPEFLIYFQGTGAADDSGLPNDRFFAVRPEGSVSTLKIQRTERGDSAVYLCASSLSGPLNNEQFFGPGTRLTVL.